This T cell receptor (beta chain) was recorded in a study of blood T cell repertoires in COVID-19. Study overall: Some COVID-19 samples were acute and others convalescent; all came from the United States, Italy and Spain. PBMCs, B-cell-depleted T cells, or T cells were the source of the cDNA or gDNA that made up the material.

The authors' processing: Researchers report that nucleated cell counts were estimated from reference gene primer amplification. TCRdb's copy holds only in-frame clones and misses some; the assay was immunoSEQ multiplex PCR. That table furnishes V, J and clone size, whereas the DNA furnished D and trimming. The data show about 26,000 clones, with 65% to 90% seen just once and approximately 25% held by the top ten. Specimen: peripheral blood. This TCR came from a human donor in a cohort sampled during active COVID-19.

The CDR3 nucleotides read TGTGCCAGCAGCTCCTGGACAGGGGGCCGCTATGGCTACACCTTC. Amino acid sequence: CASSSWTGGRYGYTF. V usage is TRBV7-2 and J usage is TRBJ1-2; 11 nucleotides match TRBD1. Germline lookup yields CDR1 SGHTA and CDR2 FQGNSA. CDR3 length: 15 residues. V shed 4 bases and J 4 bases; nucleotides not matched to a gene: 5.